The T cell receptor beta chain under discussion was sequenced for a study of T-cell reconstitution after alpha-beta-depleted transplantation in children. Preparation of the TCRbeta library was carried out with unique molecular identifiers. Via MiXCR, TCRdb re-called the PCR reads, giving one row per CDR3 protein. The table has about 460,000 distinct CDR3 sequences, 12% seen once. The V gene's germline CDR1 is SGHAT and CDR2 FQDESV (reference sequence). Deletions cut 2 bases from V and 0 bases from J, with 10 bases between. This CDR3 region has 15 residues. The V call is TRBV11-1, the J call TRBJ1-1; D is ambiguous. The source was PBMCs from the stem cell graft donor, collected from the stem cell graft. This clonotype originated in a human donor who donated a stem cell graft to a child with combined immunodeficiency. CDR3 nucleotide sequence: TGTGCCAGCAGCTTACAAGGAAATATGAACACTGAAGCTTTCTTT. It translates to CASSLQGNMNTEAFF.